The T cell receptor (beta chain) under discussion was sequenced for a study of human T cells and chemical hapten exposure. Study information: Patients had diphenylcyclopropenone applied to the scalp weekly throughout the approximately 26-week study. DPC (0.01%) was patch tested on the upper back and read at 6 days.

This clonotype has more than one count but fewer than ten. The target antigen is unknown. TCRdb recomputed calls from the RACE reads with MiXCR, one row per CDR3 protein. The profile covers 95,000 to 100,000 distinct CDR3 sequences, with more than 10% appearing a single time and around 3.1% taken by the ten largest. Described time point: pre-sensitization, week 0. As to treatment: therapeutic diphenylcyclopropenone sensitization with weekly scalp DPC. Broader study findings: Expanded TCRs created a significantly greater count of big CDR3 similarity clusters than controls did. Among TCRs, those above 1 in 1000 frequency were unaffected by DPC sensitization.

Per the germline V gene, CDR1 is GTSNPN and CDR2 is SVGIG (reference sequence). The length of the CDR3 is 13 residues. Trimming shortened V by 4 bases and J by 6 bases, and 16 bases separated the two germline ends. The sequencing here drew on whole blood, taken in connection with sensitization to the hapten diphenylcyclopropenone (DPC). The rearrangement uses TRBV30 and TRBJ2-7, with a tentative D call TRBD1 (6 bases). This receptor was taken from an older woman with alopecia areata. Some clones in this sample may be carry-over from other donors' samples. The CDR3: CAWKRDILSEQYF. CDR3 sequence (DNA): TGTGCCTGGAAACGGGACATTTTAAGCGAGCAGTACTTC.